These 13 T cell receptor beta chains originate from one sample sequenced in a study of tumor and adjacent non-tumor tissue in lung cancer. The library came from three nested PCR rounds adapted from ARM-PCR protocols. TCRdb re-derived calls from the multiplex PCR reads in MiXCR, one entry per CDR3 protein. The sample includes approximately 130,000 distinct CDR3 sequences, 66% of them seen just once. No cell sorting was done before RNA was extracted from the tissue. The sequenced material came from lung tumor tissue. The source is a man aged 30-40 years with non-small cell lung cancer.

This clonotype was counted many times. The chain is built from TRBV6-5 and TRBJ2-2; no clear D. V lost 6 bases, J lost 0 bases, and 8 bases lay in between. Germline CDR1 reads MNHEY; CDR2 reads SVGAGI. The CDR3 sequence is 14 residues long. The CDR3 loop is CASSLVTNTGELFF. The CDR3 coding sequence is TGTGCCAGCAGCTTAGTCACGAACACCGGGGAGCTGTTTTTT.

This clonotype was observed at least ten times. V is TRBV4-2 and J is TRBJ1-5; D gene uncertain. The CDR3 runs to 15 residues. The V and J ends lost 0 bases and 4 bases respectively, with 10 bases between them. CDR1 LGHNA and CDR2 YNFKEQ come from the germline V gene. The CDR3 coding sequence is TGTGCCAGCAGCCAAGATGAAAGGCAAAATCAGCCCCAGCATTTT. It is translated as CASSQDERQNQPQHF.

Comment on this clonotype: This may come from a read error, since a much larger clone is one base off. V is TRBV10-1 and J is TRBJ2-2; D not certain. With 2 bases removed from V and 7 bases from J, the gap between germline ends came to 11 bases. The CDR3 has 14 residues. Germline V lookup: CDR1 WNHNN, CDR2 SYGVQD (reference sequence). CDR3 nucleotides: TGCGCCAGCAGTGAGCCGCCTCCGGACGGGGAGCTGTTTTTT. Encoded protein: CASSEPPPDGELFF.

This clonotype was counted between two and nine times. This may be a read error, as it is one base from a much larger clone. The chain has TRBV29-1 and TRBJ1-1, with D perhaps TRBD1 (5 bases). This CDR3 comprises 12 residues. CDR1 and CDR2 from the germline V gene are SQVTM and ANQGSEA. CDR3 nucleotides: TGCAGCATTGAGGGCGGGGGCACTGAAGCTTTCTTT. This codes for CSIEGGGTEAFF.

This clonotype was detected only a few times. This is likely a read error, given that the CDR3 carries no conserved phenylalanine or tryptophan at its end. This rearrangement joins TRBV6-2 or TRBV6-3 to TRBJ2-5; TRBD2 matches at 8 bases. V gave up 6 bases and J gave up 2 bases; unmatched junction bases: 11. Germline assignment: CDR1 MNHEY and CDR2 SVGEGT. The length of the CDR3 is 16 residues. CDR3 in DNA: TGTGCCAGCAGCCGTCGGCGGGGGGCCGTACAAGAGACCCAGTACTTA. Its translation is CASSRRRGAVQETQYL.

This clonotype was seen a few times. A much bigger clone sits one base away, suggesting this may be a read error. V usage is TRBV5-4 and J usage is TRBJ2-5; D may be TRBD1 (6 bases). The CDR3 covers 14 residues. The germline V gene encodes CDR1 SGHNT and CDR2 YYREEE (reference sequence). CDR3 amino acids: CAISLGAGEETQYF. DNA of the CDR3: TGTGCCATCAGCTTGGGGGCAGGGGAGGAGACCCAGTACTTC.

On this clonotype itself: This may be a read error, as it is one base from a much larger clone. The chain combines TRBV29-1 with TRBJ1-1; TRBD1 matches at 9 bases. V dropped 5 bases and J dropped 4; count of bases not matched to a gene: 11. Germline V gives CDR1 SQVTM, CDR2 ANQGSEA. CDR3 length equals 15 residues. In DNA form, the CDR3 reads TGCAGCGTTTATCTCCGGGACAGGGAGAGCACTGAAGCTTTCTTT. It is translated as CSVYLRDRESTEAFF.

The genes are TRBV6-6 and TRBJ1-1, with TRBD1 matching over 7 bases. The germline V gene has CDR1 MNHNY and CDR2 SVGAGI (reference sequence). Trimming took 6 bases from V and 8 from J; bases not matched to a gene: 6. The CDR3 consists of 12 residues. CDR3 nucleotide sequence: TGTGCCAGCAGCCTCGCGACAGGGGAAGCTTTCTTT. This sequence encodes CASSLATGEAFF.

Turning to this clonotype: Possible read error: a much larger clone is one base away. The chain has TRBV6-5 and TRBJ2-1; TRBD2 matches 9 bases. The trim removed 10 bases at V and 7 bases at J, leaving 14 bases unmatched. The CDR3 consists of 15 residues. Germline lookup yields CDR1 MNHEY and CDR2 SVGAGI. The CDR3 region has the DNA TGTGCCAACACTTCCCGGGCGGGAGGGCCGAATGAGCAGTTCTTC. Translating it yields CANTSRAGGPNEQFF.

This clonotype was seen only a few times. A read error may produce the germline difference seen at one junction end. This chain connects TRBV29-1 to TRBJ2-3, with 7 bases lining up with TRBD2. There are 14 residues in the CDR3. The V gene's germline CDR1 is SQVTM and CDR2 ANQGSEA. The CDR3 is CSVGEGGSLDTQYF. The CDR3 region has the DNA TGCAGTGTTGGCGAGGGAGGGTCACTCGATACGCAGTATTTT.

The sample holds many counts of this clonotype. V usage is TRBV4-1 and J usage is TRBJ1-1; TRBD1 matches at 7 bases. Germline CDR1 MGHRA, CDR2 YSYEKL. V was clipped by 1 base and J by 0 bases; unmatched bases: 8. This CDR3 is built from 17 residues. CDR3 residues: CASSQVRQGGVNTEAFF. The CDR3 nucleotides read TGCGCCAGCAGCCAAGTCCGGCAGGGGGGGGTGAACACTGAAGCTTTCTTT.

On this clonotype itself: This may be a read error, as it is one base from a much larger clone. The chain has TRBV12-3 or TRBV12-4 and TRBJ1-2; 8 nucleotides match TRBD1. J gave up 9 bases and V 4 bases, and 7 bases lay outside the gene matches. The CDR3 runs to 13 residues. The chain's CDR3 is CASSWDRIDSYTF. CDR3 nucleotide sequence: TGTGCCAGCAGTTGGGACAGGATAGATAGCTACACCTTC.

CDR3 in amino acids: CANRYPGLAEAFF. The CDR3 DNA is TGTGCCAACAGATACCCGGGCCTTGCTGAAGCTTTCTTT. The chain joins TRBV6-2 or TRBV6-3 to TRBJ1-1; D call uncertain. Germline V lookup: CDR1 MNHEY, CDR2 SVGEGT. V lost 10 bases and J 6 bases, leaving 18 bases between the germline ends. The CDR3 is 13 residues long.